This is a list of T cell receptor beta chains from one sample in a study of shared clonotypes between healthy human individuals. The method was immunoSEQ multiplex PCR; TCRdb's version includes in-frame clones alone and lacks a portion of them. Of roughly 2,500,000 clones listed, more than 85% were seen once; the top ten hold approximately 0.35%. Sequences were obtained from naive CD4+ T cells from PBMCs. The receptor set was obtained from a man between 18 and 29 years old in good health. Some clones in this sample may be carry-over from other donors' samples. CDR3s include the opening cysteine and the closing phenylalanine or tryptophan. D genes are given only for firm matches. Rows give clone size only sometimes, using once, few, many, or a class for an expanded clone.

>TRBV5-1|NA|TRBJ2-7|NA
CASSPNPQPDYEQYF
TGCGCCAGCAGCCCGAACCCCCAGCCCGACTACGAGCAGTACTTC
>TRBV5-1|NA|TRBJ2-7|NA
CASSLVGGAYEQYF
TGCGCCAGCAGCTTGGTGGGGGGCGCGTACGAGCAGTACTTC
>TRBV4-1|TRBD2|TRBJ2-2|NA
CASSQGGGGGGGELFF
TGCGCCAGCAGCCAAGGGGGCGGGGGAGGTGGCGGGGAGCTGTTTTTT
>TRBV19|NA|TRBJ1-1|NA
CASSPRGRNTEAFF
TGTGCCAGTAGCCCCAGGGGCAGGAACACTGAAGCTTTCTTT
>TRBV6-5|NA|TRBJ1-2|NA
CASSYNEVSYGYTF
TGTGCCAGCAGTTATAACGAAGTATCTTATGGCTACACCTTC
>TRBV28|TRBD2|TRBJ2-2|NA
CASRVDGGDTGELFF
TGTGCCAGCAGAGTCGATGGGGGGGACACCGGGGAGCTGTTTTTT
>TRBV21-1|NA|TRBJ2-7|NA
CASSPLTGDSYEQYF
TGTGCCAGCAGCCCCCTGACAGGGGATTCCTACGAGCAGTACTTC
>TRBV28|NA|TRBJ1-5|few
CASSLKGNQPQHF
TGTGCCAGCAGTTTAAAGGGCAATCAGCCCCAGCATTTT
>TRBV10-1|NA|TRBJ2-3|NA
CASSESGAGTDTQYF
TGCGCCAGCAGTGAGTCCGGGGCCGGCACAGATACGCAGTATTTT
>TRBV29-1|NA|TRBJ2-7|NA
CSVGTASYEQYF
TGCAGCGTTGGTACCGCGTCCTACGAGCAGTACTTC
>TRBV7-2|NA|TRBJ2-2|NA
CASSLFQGLPGELFF
TGTGCCAGCAGCTTATTTCAGGGTTTGCCCGGGGAGCTGTTTTTT
>TRBV14|NA|TRBJ2-3|NA
CASSPYRGTDTQYF
TGTGCCAGCAGCCCATATCGTGGCACAGATACGCAGTATTTT
>TRBV28|NA|TRBJ2-1|NA
CASSSPRTASYNEQFF
TGTGCCAGCAGCTCTCCCCGGACTGCCTCCTACAATGAGCAGTTCTTC
>TRBV5-4|NA|TRBJ1-5|NA
CASSLWGQEGPQHF
TGTGCCAGCAGCTTGTGGGGCCAGGAGGGGCCCCAGCATTTT
>TRBV7-2|TRBD1|TRBJ1-2|NA
CASSVGTANYGYTF
TGTGCCAGCAGCGTCGGGACAGCGAACTATGGCTACACCTTC
>TRBV9|TRBD2|TRBJ2-5|NA
CASSVDPAGGRETQYF
TGTGCCAGCAGCGTAGATCCAGCGGGAGGACGGGAGACCCAGTACTTC
>TRBV28|NA|TRBJ1-2|NA
CASTVRRRFYGYTF
TGTGCCAGCACTGTGAGGAGGCGGTTTTATGGCTACACCTTC
>TRBV5-4|NA|TRBJ2-7|NA
CASNILGGPKAEQYF
TGTGCCAGCAATATCTTAGGGGGGCCGAAGGCCGAGCAGTACTTC
>TRBV15|NA|TRBJ1-1|once
CATSREYGRANTEAFF
TGTGCCACCAGCAGAGAGTATGGCAGGGCGAACACTGAAGCTTTCTTT
>TRBV11-2|TRBD2|TRBJ2-5|few
CASSGGLARGSETQYF
TGTGCCAGCAGCGGAGGACTAGCGAGGGGAAGTGAGACCCAGTACTTC
>TRBV7-9|NA|TRBJ2-7|NA
CASSFGLKSSYEQYF
TGTGCCAGCAGCTTTGGACTCAAGAGCTCCTACGAGCAGTACTTC
>TRBV7-2|TRBD2|TRBJ2-1|NA
CASSLVPPPSSGSINEQFF
TGTGCCAGCAGCTTAGTACCACCACCGTCTAGCGGGAGTATCAATGAGCAGTTCTTC
>TRBV7-9|NA|TRBJ2-3|NA
CASSPKASTDTQYF
TGTGCCAGCAGTCCAAAAGCTAGCACAGATACGCAGTATTTT
>TRBV29-1|NA|TRBJ2-3|NA
CSVDGGPGGTDTQYF
TGCAGCGTTGATGGTGGGCCAGGGGGCACAGATACGCAGTATTTT
>TRBV2|NA|TRBJ2-1|NA
CASSRDFNYNEQFF
TGTGCCAGCAGTCGGGACTTTAACTACAATGAGCAGTTCTTC
>TRBV6-5|NA|TRBJ1-1|NA
CASSPPVVAEAFF
TGTGCCAGCAGTCCCCCCGTGGTCGCTGAAGCTTTCTTT
>TRBV9|NA|TRBJ2-5|NA
CASSVGGSGTVQETQYF
TGTGCCAGCAGCGTAGGGGGGAGCGGCACCGTCCAAGAGACCCAGTACTTC
>TRBV18|NA|TRBJ1-4|NA
CASSGVSGEKLFF
TGTGCCAGCTCGGGGGTGTCCGGCGAAAAACTGTTTTTT
>TRBV7-3|NA|TRBJ2-5|NA
CASSLSAGEMVGETQYF
TGTGCCAGCAGCTTATCCGCAGGCGAGATGGTCGGAGAGACCCAGTACTTC
>TRBV7-2|NA|TRBJ1-2|NA
CASSYRQDGYTF
TGTGCCAGCAGCTACAGACAGGATGGCTACACCTTC
>TRBV20-1|NA|TRBJ2-7|NA
CSALGPVEQYF
TGCAGTGCTTTAGGCCCCGTCGAGCAGTACTTC